The 25 T cell receptor beta chains below all came from one sample that was sequenced in a study of radiation and T cells in renal cell carcinoma. As for time point: blood 2 weeks post-SBRT. Documented treatment: 15 Gy SBRT to primary tumor, nephrectomy 4 weeks later. The protocol was immunoSEQ multiplex PCR, while the TCRdb copy is restricted to in-frame clones and leaves out a portion. The sample yields roughly 130,000 clones, 88% seen once. The source was blood, collected from a patient whose treatment included radiotherapy and nephrectomy. The source of these receptors is a woman aged 70-85 years with renal cell carcinoma.

V usage is TRBV28 and J usage is TRBJ2-1; 7 bases match TRBD2. J was trimmed by 2 bases and V by 3 bases; bases with no gene match: 4. In germline, CDR1 is MDHEN, CDR2 SYDVKM. The CDR3 contains 15 residues. DNA for the CDR3: TGTGCCAGCAGTTTTAGCGGGCGAACCTACAATGAGCAGTTCTTC. It yields the protein CASSFSGRTYNEQFF. Filled out from reference TRBV28 and TRBJ2-1, the complete variable domain reads DVKVTQSSRYLVKRTGEKVFLECVQDMDHENMFWYRQDPGLGLRLIYFSYDVKMKEKGDIPEGYSVSREKKERFSLILESASTNQTSMYLCASSFSGRTYNEQFFGPGTRLTVL.

J is TRBJ1-1 and V is TRBV28, with D maybe TRBD1 (6 bases). The CDR3 length is 12 residues. Trimming shortened V by 2 bases and J by 5 bases, and 6 bases separated the two germline ends. CDR1 and CDR2 (germline): MDHEN, SYDVKM. The CDR3 DNA reads TGTGCCAGCAGTTTACAGGGGACTGAAGCTTTCTTT. Translation gives CASSLQGTEAFF.

This clone was observed a handful of times. The chain combines TRBV19 with TRBJ2-5; 7 nucleotides align to TRBD2. V lost 2 bases and J lost 5; bases outside the gene matches: 14. The CDR3 loop spans 17 amino acids. Germline CDR1 and CDR2: LNHDA and SQIVND (reference sequence). The CDR3 spells CASSIISSGARGETQYF. Written as DNA, the CDR3 is TGTGCCAGTAGTATAATCTCTAGCGGAGCCCGGGGGGAGACCCAGTACTTC.

The count of this clone is one. The chain combines TRBV4-1 with TRBJ1-5; the D is unclear. The CDR3 is 12 amino acids. Germline V gene lookup returns CDR1 MGHRA and CDR2 YSYEKL. V was trimmed by 1 base and J by 9 bases, leaving 7 bases between them. In nucleotides, the CDR3 is TGCGCCAGCAGCCAAGTCTTCGGGCCCCAGCATTTT. It is translated as CASSQVFGPQHF.

The chain links TRBV6-5 to TRBJ1-1, with unresolved D. Germline V CDR1 and CDR2: MNHEY, SVGAGI. CDR3 length equals 13 residues. V was pared by 5 bases and J by 2 bases, with 9 bases between. CDR3: CASSREGNTEAFF. The CDR3 DNA sequence: TGTGCCAGCAGTAGGGAGGGTAACACTGAAGCTTTCTTT.

This sequence joins TRBV7-9 and TRBJ2-3; TRBD1 matches 9 bases. The germline V gene encodes CDR1 SEHNR and CDR2 FQNEAQ (reference sequence). This CDR3 has 15 residues. V lost 7 bases and J lost 3; bases outside the gene matches: 8. DNA of the CDR3: TGTGCCAGCATCTATGGGACAGGGCGAACAGATACGCAGTATTTT. This codes for CASIYGTGRTDTQYF.

This clone was seen only once. The gene calls are TRBV19 and TRBJ1-2, with a weak D call TRBD1 (6 bases). Germline assignment: CDR1 LNHDA and CDR2 SQIVND (reference sequence). The CDR3 runs 13 residues. Trimming took 6 bases from V and 4 from J, leaving 12 bases between them. The CDR3 loop is CASRGRGAYGYTF. The CDR3 region has the DNA TGTGCCAGTAGGGGAAGGGGGGCCTATGGCTACACCTTC.

The chain carries TRBV28 and TRBJ1-6; D is uncertain. Germline V gene sequence: CDR1 MDHEN, CDR2 SYDVKM. V dropped 5 bases and J dropped 7 bases, with 9 bases sitting between them. The CDR3 is 13 amino acids. CDR3 nucleotides: TGTGCCAGCAGTCCCGATGGGAATTCACCCCTCCACTTT. It codes for CASSPDGNSPLHF.

This clone was observed a single time. V and J are TRBV5-6 and TRBJ2-5; the D call may be TRBD1 or TRBD2 (6 bases each). Trimming stripped 0 bases from V and 2 bases from J, with 8 bases between. Germline CDR1 and CDR2: SGHDT and YYEEEE. The CDR3 is 14 amino acids. CDR3 bases: TGTGCCAGCAGCTTGGAGGGGGGACAAGAGACCCAGTACTTC. This sequence encodes CASSLEGGQETQYF.

This rearrangement joins TRBV2 to TRBJ1-2; D is uncertain. V was trimmed by 2 bases and J by 2 bases, leaving 3 bases between them. CDR1 and CDR2 from the germline V gene are SNHLY and FYNNEI. This CDR3 region has 12 residues. Here the CDR3 DNA reads TGTGCCAGCAGTGAACAGAACTATGGCTACACCTTC. Translation gives CASSEQNYGYTF.

J is TRBJ2-2 and V is TRBV28, with TRBD1 identical over 9 bases. V shed 11 bases and J 4 bases; nucleotides not matched to a gene: 5. CDR3 length: 13 amino acids. The V gene's germline CDR1 is MDHEN and CDR2 SYDVKM. This CDR3 is CAGGQGPTGELFF. CDR3 DNA sequence: TGTGCCGGAGGACAGGGGCCCACCGGGGAGCTGTTTTTT.

This chain's CDR3 is CAWSDLPGQWNTEAFF. CDR3 nucleotides: TGTGCCTGGAGTGACTTGCCGGGACAATGGAACACTGAAGCTTTCTTT. The J gene is TRBJ1-1, the V gene TRBV30, with D maybe TRBD1 (6 bases). The CDR3 spans 16 residues. Germline CDR1 is GTSNPN and CDR2 is SVGIG (reference sequence). Trimming left V 1 base short and J 1 base short, with 16 bases between.

This chain connects TRBV6-5 to TRBJ1-2; D might be TRBD1 (5 bases). The germline gives CDR1 MNHEY, CDR2 SVGAGI. The CDR3 runs to 14 residues. Trimming pared 0 bases from V and 6 bases from J, leaving 11 bases between. This chain's CDR3 is CASSYSAGTDGYTF. CDR3 in DNA: TGTGCCAGCAGTTACTCGGCCGGGACGGATGGCTACACCTTC.

The rearrangement joins TRBV5-5 to TRBJ2-3, with a tentative D call TRBD2 (6 bases). CDR1 is SGHKS and CDR2 is YYEKEE in the germline V gene (reference sequence). The CDR3 sequence is 20 residues long. Trimming removed 1 base at V and 2 bases at J, with 26 bases between. The chain's CDR3 is CASSLLWWPGGAGYTDTQYF. In DNA, the CDR3 is TGTGCCAGCAGCTTGCTGTGGTGGCCTGGCGGGGCTGGGTACACAGATACGCAGTATTTT.

The chain couples TRBV19 to TRBJ1-6; no clear D. Germline lookup yields CDR1 LNHDA and CDR2 SQIVND (reference sequence). Trimming removed 4 bases at V and 11 bases at J, with 12 bases between. The CDR3 is 13 residues long. The CDR3 protein is CASSTNTGTPLHF. CDR3 nucleotide sequence: TGTGCCAGTAGTACAAACACCGGAACACCCCTCCACTTT.

The J gene is TRBJ1-5, the V gene TRBV19; 8 bases line up with TRBD1. CDR1 and CDR2 from the germline V gene are LNHDA and SQIVND (reference sequence). Trimming removed 5 bases from V and 6 bases from J; junction bases left unmatched: 3. This CDR3 has 13 amino acids. CDR3: CASSVDRVQPQHF. Here the CDR3 DNA reads TGTGCCAGTAGTGTGGACAGGGTTCAGCCCCAGCATTTT.

This chain joins TRBV10-3 and TRBJ2-1, with D possibly being TRBD1 or TRBD2 (6 bases each). The CDR3 contains 13 residues. Trimming pared 4 bases from V and 6 bases from J, leaving 10 bases between. The V gene's germline CDR1 is ENHRY and CDR2 SYGVKD. The CDR3 bases are TGTGCCATCAGTGGGGGGGCTAGCAATGAGCAGTTCTTC. Encoded protein: CAISGGASNEQFF.

This rearrangement joins TRBV9 to TRBJ2-2; D is undetermined. The CDR3 has 13 amino acids. Trimming took 7 bases from V and 7 from J, leaving 14 bases between them. Looked up from germline, CDR1 is SGDLS and CDR2 is YYNGEE. The CDR3 loop is CASGPVAVGELFF. DNA of the CDR3: TGTGCCAGCGGGCCGGTCGCGGTCGGGGAGCTGTTTTTT.

This chain joins TRBV18 and TRBJ2-5, with 7 bases matching TRBD2. The CDR3 loop spans 14 amino acids. With V trimmed by 3 bases and J by 4 bases, 5 bases remained unmatched. Germline lookup yields CDR1 KGHSH and CDR2 LQKENI. The CDR3 reads CASSPSGGGETQYF. In nucleotides, the CDR3 is TGTGCCAGCTCACCTTCGGGGGGTGGAGAGACCCAGTACTTC.

The gene calls are TRBV30 and TRBJ1-2; no clear D. Per germline, CDR1 GTSNPN and CDR2 SVGIG (reference sequence). There are 14 residues in the CDR3. Trimming shortened V by 1 base and J by 4 bases, and 13 bases separated the two germline ends. The CDR3 spells CAWSGAGGSYGYTF. The DNA of the CDR3 is TGTGCCTGGAGTGGGGCCGGCGGGAGCTATGGCTACACCTTC.

This rearrangement joins TRBV19 to TRBJ1-1, with D possibly TRBD1 on 6 matching bases. V was clipped by 3 bases and J by 3 bases, with 14 bases between them. Germline loops: CDR1 LNHDA, CDR2 SQIVND (reference sequence). The length of the CDR3 is 15 residues. The CDR3 sequence: CASSIRQGRDTEAFF. In DNA form, the CDR3 reads TGTGCCAGTAGTATTCGGCAGGGGAGGGACACTGAAGCTTTCTTT.

CDR3 region: CASSPLLGLAYEQYF. In DNA form, the CDR3 reads TGTGCCAGCAGCCCCCTTCTCGGGCTAGCATACGAGCAGTACTTC. This chain connects TRBV11-2 to TRBJ2-7; perhaps TRBD2 as D (5 bases). Germline V lookup: CDR1 SGHAT, CDR2 FQNNGV. The CDR3 is 15 residues long. V was shortened by 5 bases and J by 4 bases, with 18 bases between the two germline ends.

The chain couples TRBV5-1 to TRBJ2-2; a weak D match, TRBD2 (6 bases). The germline gives CDR1 SGHRS, CDR2 YFSETQ. The CDR3 has 14 amino acids. V lost 4 bases and J lost 2, with 9 bases in between. The CDR3 nucleotides read TGCGCCAGCAGCAGCGGACTAAACACCGGGGAGCTGTTTTTT. The encoded protein is CASSSGLNTGELFF.

The rearrangement uses TRBV9 and TRBJ2-2; D is uncertain. The germline V and J ends were trimmed by 2 bases and 0 bases, with 11 bases remaining between them. The germline gives CDR1 SGDLS, CDR2 YYNGEE. The CDR3 extends over 16 amino acids. The CDR3: CASSVSSNPNTGELFF. As DNA, the CDR3 is TGTGCCAGCAGCGTCTCATCCAACCCGAACACCGGGGAGCTGTTTTTT.

The chain joins TRBV29-1 to TRBJ1-2, with 7 bases fitting TRBD1. Germline V gene sequence: CDR1 SQVTM, CDR2 ANQGSEA. The CDR3 spans 13 residues. Trimming at V came to 1 base and at J to 8 bases, leaving 7 bases not matched to a gene. The CDR3 sequence: CSVEVKGASGYTF. The CDR3 nucleotides are TGCAGCGTTGAAGTGAAGGGGGCGAGCGGCTACACCTTC.